This T cell receptor beta chain was retrieved from a study of blood T cell repertoires in COVID-19 (dated by TCRdb to the early 2020s). About the full investigation: Samples covering the acute and convalescent phases of COVID-19 were provided by collaborators in the United States, Italy and Spain. The material from the prospective study consisted of cDNA or gDNA derived from T cells, B-cell-depleted T cells, or PBMCs. Subjects who had been exposed to COVID-19, were actively infected with it, or had recovered from it provided the deeply sampled blood TCRbeta repertoires that made up the dataset. Where HLA class I and class II types were available, the types were taken from metadata supplied by the sample provider, not from assay-based typing. The repertoires were released in a freely available public database meant as a resource for research on the immune response to SARS-CoV-2. A de-identified subject ID, COVID-19 status, age in years and sex were almost always included in the sample metadata. The samples were drawn from two sources: the first 160 participants of the ongoing ImmuneRACE study, and 1,254 subjects contributed by 6 global collaborators. Summary of the overall study and its limitations: How much clinical and demographic metadata was included differed by source and by participant, and the metadata was provided uncurated.

TCRbeta CDR3 regions were amplified from genomic DNA by means of the immunoSEQ Assay, a bias-controlled multiplex PCR. The study's own analysis went as follows. The number of nucleated cells in each sample was estimated by amplification of reference gene primers within the assay. To quantify the absolute abundance of each unique TCRbeta CDR3 rearrangement, sequence reads were collapsed and filtered. Productive Simpson clonality was computed per sample as the square root of Simpson's diversity index over productive rearrangements. The table comes from immuneACCESS by way of TCRdb, which keeps in-frame sequences with V and J called. Part of the clones is missing from these tables; in studies checked, under half for an unresolved V gene and the rest for unknown reasons. D and trimming were read from the DNA, whereas the V and J calls and clone size are those reported in that table. The sample includes roughly 100,000 clones, with roughly nine tenths observed a single time. Of the sample, roughly 17% is held by the ten largest clones.

Each collaborating institution followed its own protocols to collect whole blood in K2EDTA tubes. Collaborator samples were shipped for TCRbeta analysis as frozen whole blood, isolated PBMCs, or DNA extracted from either sample type. CDR1 SGHAT and CDR2 FQNNGV are derived from the germline V gene. V is pared back by 6 bases and J by 6 bases, with 15 bases lying between the germline termini. The CDR3 sequence holds 14 residues, the cysteine and phenylalanine included. Only CDR3 DNA is held: 42 bases, read in frame from base 1. Regarding this clone: It has no known antigen specificity. No base-level quality is on record; no much larger clone is a single base apart.

The sequence was obtained from a man over 45 with acute or convalescent COVID-19. The specimen was peripheral blood. The chain employs TRBV11-2 and TRBJ2-1, with no confident D gene call. The DNA reads as follows: TGTGCCAGCAGTCCTACTATTGGCACCAATGAGCAGTTCTTC. Its protein is CASSPTIGTNEQFF. The CDR3, completed at both ends by the reference TRBV11-2 and TRBJ2-1 genes, gives the full variable domain EAGVAQSPRYKIIEKRQSVAFWCNPISGHATLYWYQQILGQGPKLLIQFQNNGVVDDSQLPKDRFSAERLKGVDSTLKIQPAKLEDSAVYLCASSPTIGTNEQFFGPGTRLTVL.